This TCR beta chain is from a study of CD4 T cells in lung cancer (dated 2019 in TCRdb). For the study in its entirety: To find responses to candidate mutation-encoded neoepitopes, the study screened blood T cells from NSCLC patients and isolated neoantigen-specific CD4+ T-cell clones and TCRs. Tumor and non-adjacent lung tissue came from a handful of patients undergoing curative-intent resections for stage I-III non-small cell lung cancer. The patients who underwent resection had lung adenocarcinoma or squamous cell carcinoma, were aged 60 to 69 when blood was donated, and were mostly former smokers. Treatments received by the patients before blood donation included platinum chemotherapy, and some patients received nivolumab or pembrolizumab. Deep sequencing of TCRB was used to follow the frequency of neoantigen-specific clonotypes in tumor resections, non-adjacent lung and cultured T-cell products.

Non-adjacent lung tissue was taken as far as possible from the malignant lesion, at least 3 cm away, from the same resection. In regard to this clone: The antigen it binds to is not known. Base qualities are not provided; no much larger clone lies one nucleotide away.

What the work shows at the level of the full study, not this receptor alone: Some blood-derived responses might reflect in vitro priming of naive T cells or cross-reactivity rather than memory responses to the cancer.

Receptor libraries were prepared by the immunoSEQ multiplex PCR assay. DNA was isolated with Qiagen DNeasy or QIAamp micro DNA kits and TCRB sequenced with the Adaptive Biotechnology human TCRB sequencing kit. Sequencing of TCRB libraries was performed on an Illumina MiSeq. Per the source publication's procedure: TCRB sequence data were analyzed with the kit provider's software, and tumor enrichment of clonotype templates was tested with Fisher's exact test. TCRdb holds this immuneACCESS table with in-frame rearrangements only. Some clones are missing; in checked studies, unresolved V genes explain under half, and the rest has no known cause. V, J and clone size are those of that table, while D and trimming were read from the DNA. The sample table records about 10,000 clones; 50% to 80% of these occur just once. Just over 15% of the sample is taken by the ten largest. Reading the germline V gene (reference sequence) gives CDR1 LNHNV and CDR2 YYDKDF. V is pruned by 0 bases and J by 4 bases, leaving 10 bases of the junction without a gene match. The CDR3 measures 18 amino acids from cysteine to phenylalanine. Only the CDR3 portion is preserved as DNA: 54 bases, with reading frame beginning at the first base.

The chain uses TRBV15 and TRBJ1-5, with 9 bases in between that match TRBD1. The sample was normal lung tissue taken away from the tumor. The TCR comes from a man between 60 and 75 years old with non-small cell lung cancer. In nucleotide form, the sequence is TGTGCCACCAGCAGAGATGCGGGACAGGGCGAGGGAAATCAGCCCCAGCATTTT. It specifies CATSRDAGQGEGNQPQHF.